The 14 T cell receptor beta chains presented below share a single source sample, sequenced in a study of shared clonotypes between healthy human individuals. Sequencing used immunoSEQ multiplex PCR; TCRdb keeps in-frame clones, though not all of them. The sample holds some 690,000 clones, 90% seen once. Sequences were obtained from memory CD8+ T cells from PBMCs. Subset of the sample: CD45RO+ cells pooled with CCR7-negative TemRA cells. These receptors all stem from a man younger than 30 in good health. Some clones in this sample may be carry-over from other donors' samples.

This rearrangement joins TRBV29-1 to TRBJ1-3; D is possibly TRBD1 (5 bases). V was shortened by 5 bases and J by 2 bases, with 13 bases between the two germline ends. This CDR3 is built from 14 residues. Germline values: CDR1 SQVTM, CDR2 ANQGSEA. The DNA for the CDR3 is TGCAGCGTTCGTAGGGGTACAGCTGGAAACACCATATATTTT. This codes for CSVRRGTAGNTIYF.

The CDR3 DNA reads as TGTGCCAGCAGTGAAGACCGGGAGACCTTAGGCTACGAGCAGTACTTC. Its protein is CASSEDRETLGYEQYF. The chain is built from TRBV2 and TRBJ2-7, with D perhaps matching TRBD2 (6 bases). Trimming removed 1 base from V and 3 bases from J, with 16 bases in between. Germline CDR1 reads SNHLY; CDR2 reads FYNNEI. The CDR3 contains 16 residues.

This clone appeared a few times. J is TRBJ2-7 and V is TRBV7-9, with D possibly matching TRBD1 (5 bases). Trimming left V 1 base short and J 7 bases short, with 11 bases between. The CDR3 spans 13 residues. Per germline, CDR1 SEHNR and CDR2 FQNEAQ (reference sequence). The CDR3 region is CASSLGGRAEQYF. In DNA, the CDR3 is TGTGCCAGCAGCTTAGGGGGCCGTGCTGAGCAGTACTTC.

This clone was seen a handful of times. The CDR3 region is CASSLFNTGELFF. As DNA, the CDR3 is TGTGCCAGCAGTTTATTCAACACCGGGGAGCTGTTTTTT. The V and J genes are TRBV27 and TRBJ2-2; no clear D gene. The V end lost 1 base, the J end lost 2 bases, and 2 bases lay between the germline ends. This CDR3 has 13 amino acids. From germline, CDR1 is MNHEY and CDR2 SMNVEV (reference sequence).

The V and J genes are TRBV11-3 and TRBJ1-5, with a weak D call TRBD1 (5 bases). V lost 7 bases to trimming and J lost 6 bases, with 16 bases between them. This CDR3 is built from 14 residues. Germline V CDR1 and CDR2: SGHNT, YENEEA. The DNA for the CDR3 is TGTGCCAGCACAGGCAGGGATGGTACTCAGCCCCAGCATTTT. Translating it yields CASTGRDGTQPQHF.

This sequence joins TRBV7-9 and TRBJ2-7; 10 bases match TRBD2. V was clipped by 3 bases and J by 0 bases; unmatched bases: 5. Germline CDR1 reads SEHNR; CDR2 reads FQNEAQ (reference sequence). CDR3 size: 16 residues. CDR3 DNA sequence: TGTGCCAGCAGCTTCTTAGCGGGAGGCCTCTCCTACGAGCAGTACTTC. It yields the protein CASSFLAGGLSYEQYF.

Points on this clone: Being one base from a much bigger clone, this may be a read error. Distinct nucleotide sequences in the sample also encode this CDR3. V is TRBV7-9 and J is TRBJ1-5; D is unresolved. Germline CDR1 is SEHNR and CDR2 is FQNEAQ (reference sequence). V lost 1 base and J 3 bases, leaving 1 base between the germline ends. This CDR3 contains 12 residues. CDR3 coding DNA: TGTGCCAGCAGCTTAGTCAATCAGCCCCAGCATTTT. Protein sequence: CASSLVNQPQHF. Full variable domain (outside the CDR3, taken from reference TRBV7-9 and TRBJ1-5): DTGVSQNPRHKITKRGQNVTFRCDPISEHNRLYWYRQTLGQGPEFLTYFQNEAQLEKSRLLSDRFSAERPKGSFSTLEIQRTEQGDSAMYLCASSLVNQPQHFGDGTRLSIL.

The chain combines TRBV6-6 with TRBJ1-4; TRBD1 is a possible D gene (5 bases). The CDR3 spans 14 residues. Trimming left V 8 bases short and J 8 bases short, with 18 bases between. In germline, CDR1 is MNHNY, CDR2 SVGAGI (reference sequence). The CDR3 protein is CASRGLNGYEKLFF. CDR3 nucleotide sequence: TGTGCCAGCCGGGGACTGAATGGGTACGAAAAACTGTTTTTT.

The gene calls are TRBV27 and TRBJ2-1, with TRBD1 identical over 7 bases. J lost 8 bases, V lost 5 bases, and 9 bases had no gene match. CDR1 is MNHEY and CDR2 is SMNVEV in the germline V gene (reference sequence). The CDR3 contains 14 residues. DNA of the CDR3: TGTGCCAGCAGTATCCTTCAGGGGGTATATGAGCAGTTCTTC. Protein: CASSILQGVYEQFF.

The chain couples TRBV5-1 to TRBJ2-1; D gene uncertain. This CDR3 has 17 amino acids. V was cut by 7 bases and J by 1 base, with 21 bases left in between. Per the germline V gene, CDR1 is SGHRS and CDR2 is YFSETQ. CDR3 region: CASYSSLNRVSYNEQFF. CDR3 DNA: TGCGCCAGCTACTCGTCCCTTAATCGGGTTTCCTACAATGAGCAGTTCTTC.

This chain joins TRBV30 and TRBJ2-7; D may be TRBD1 (5 bases). The germline V gene has CDR1 GTSNPN and CDR2 SVGIG (reference sequence). This CDR3 contains 16 residues. Deletions cut 1 base from V and 3 bases from J, with 19 bases between. The CDR3 DNA follows: TGTGCCTGGAGTGACCCGAAAACGGGCCAGGGCTACGAGCAGTACTTC. The encoded protein is CAWSDPKTGQGYEQYF.

The chain uses TRBV6-4 and TRBJ2-2; no firm D call. This CDR3 region has 15 residues. Trimming shortened V by 3 bases and J by 4 bases, and 12 bases separated the two germline ends. Germline V gene data show CDR1 as MRHNA and CDR2 as SNTAGT. This CDR3 is CASSDTALSTGELFF. For the CDR3, the DNA is TGTGCCAGCAGTGATACGGCTCTCAGCACCGGGGAGCTGTTTTTT.

This chain connects TRBV7-9 to TRBJ1-1; D remains ambiguous. CDR3 size: 15 residues. The germline V gene encodes CDR1 SEHNR and CDR2 FQNEAQ (reference sequence). Trimming removed 4 bases at V and 1 base at J, with 13 bases between. The CDR3 region is CASSSRSDGNTEAFF. For the CDR3, the DNA is TGTGCCAGCAGCTCCCGTTCTGACGGGAACACTGAAGCTTTCTTT.

This clone has only one observation. The V and J genes are TRBV11-2 and TRBJ2-1; no definite D call. Germline V gene data show CDR1 as SGHAT and CDR2 as FQNNGV. The CDR3 extends over 16 amino acids. V was pared by 0 bases and J by 2 bases, with 11 bases between. In nucleotides, the CDR3 is TGTGCCAGCAGCTTAGAGAGCGTGCCGGCCTACAATGAGCAGTTCTTC. Its translation is CASSLESVPAYNEQFF.